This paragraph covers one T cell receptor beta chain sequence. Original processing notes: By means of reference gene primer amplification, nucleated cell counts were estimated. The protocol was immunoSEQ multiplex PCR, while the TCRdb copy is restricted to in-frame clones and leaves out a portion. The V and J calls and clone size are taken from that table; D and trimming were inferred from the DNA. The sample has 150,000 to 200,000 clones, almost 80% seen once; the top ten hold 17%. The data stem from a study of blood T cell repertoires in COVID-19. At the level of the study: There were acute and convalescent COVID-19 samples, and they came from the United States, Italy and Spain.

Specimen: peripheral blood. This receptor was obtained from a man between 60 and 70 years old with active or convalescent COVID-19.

The CDR3 DNA reads as TGTGCCAGTAGTATCGGTGGGGCGGGACTAAGCACAGATACGCAGTATTTT. This encodes CASSIGGAGLSTDTQYF. The rearrangement joins TRBV19 to TRBJ2-3, with 7 bases that match TRBD2. Germline trimming cut 3 bases from V and 0 bases from J; bases unmatched to any gene: 9. The CDR3 length is 17 residues. From germline, CDR1 is LNHDA and CDR2 SQIVND (reference sequence). The whole variable domain, filled in from reference TRBV19 and TRBJ2-3, reads DGGITQSPKYLFRKEGQNVTLSCEQNLNHDAMYWYRQDPGQGLRLIYYSQIVNDFQKGDIAEGYSVSREKKESFPLTVTSAQKNPTAFYLCASSIGGAGLSTDTQYFGPGTRLTVL.